The 4 T cell receptor beta chains below come from one sample, sequenced in a study of blood T cell repertoires in COVID-19. Using immunoSEQ multiplex PCR, the repertoire was profiled, and TCRdb retains in-frame clones only, with some absent. The sample carries roughly 190,000 clones, around 84% recorded once. The sample comprised peripheral blood. The receptors stem from a woman aged 70 to 79 with COVID-19, enrolled during active disease.

V usage is TRBV18 and J usage is TRBJ2-1; 15 positions agree with TRBD2. The trim removed 8 bases at V and 9 bases at J, leaving 2 bases unmatched. Looked up from germline, CDR1 is KGHSH and CDR2 is LQKENI. The CDR3 runs 13 residues. CDR3 loop: CASLGLAGGEQFF. In nucleotides, the CDR3 is TGTGCCAGCCTGGGACTAGCGGGAGGTGAGCAGTTCTTC.

V is TRBV2 and J is TRBJ1-5; 9 bases are a match to TRBD1. Trimming took 5 bases from V and 6 from J; bases not matched to a gene: 8. The germline V gene has CDR1 SNHLY and CDR2 FYNNEI. This CDR3 region has 15 residues. DNA for the CDR3: TGTGCCAGCAGTTCCGGGACAGGGCCCGTTCAGCCCCAGCATTTT. Translation gives CASSSGTGPVQPQHF.

J is TRBJ2-2 and V is TRBV27, with 8 bases aligning to TRBD1. The germline CDR1 and CDR2 sequences are MNHEY and SMNVEV (reference sequence). This CDR3 spans 15 amino acids. The V and J ends lost 5 bases and 0 bases, in that order; junction bases with no gene match: 2. The CDR3 DNA reads as TGTGCCAGCAGTCTACAGGGGGCGAACACCGGGGAGCTGTTTTTT. This encodes CASSLQGANTGELFF.

The V gene is TRBV14, the J gene TRBJ1-2, with D uncertain. V was pared by 1 base and J by 5 bases, with 8 bases between. This CDR3 has 13 residues. Germline CDR1 is SGHDN and CDR2 is FVKESK. CDR3 nucleotides: TGTGCCAGCAGCCAAGGAAGGACTTATGGCTACACCTTC. Its translation: CASSQGRTYGYTF. The full variable domain, its missing parts supplied by reference TRBV14 and TRBJ1-2, is EAGVTQFPSHSVIEKGQTVTLRCDPISGHDNLYWYRRVMGKEIKFLLHFVKESKQDESGMPNNRFLAERTGGTYSTLKVQPAELEDSGVYFCASSQGRTYGYTFGSGTRLTVV.